Below are 16 T cell receptor beta chains sequenced from a single sample in a study of blood T cell repertoires in COVID-19. This table comes from immunoSEQ multiplex PCR, and its TCRdb copy is limited to in-frame clones, with some not included. The sample contains about 140,000 clones, 82% of which appear only once. Specimen: peripheral blood. These receptors were taken from an elderly woman with acute or convalescent COVID-19.

V gene TRBV3-1 (or the pseudogene TRBV3-2) combines with J gene TRBJ2-7, with 7 bases identical to TRBD2. CDR3 length: 14 residues. V gave up 4 bases and J gave up 3 bases; unmatched junction bases: 6. CDR1 is LGHDT, CDR2 YNNKEL, per germline (reference sequence). Here the CDR3 reads CASSRSGLSYEQYF. The CDR3 coding sequence is TGTGCCAGCAGCCGTTCGGGACTAAGCTACGAGCAGTACTTC.

The rearrangement links TRBV4-1 to TRBJ1-1; no firm D call. V lost 4 bases to trimming and J lost 8 bases, with 20 bases between them. The germline CDR1 and CDR2 sequences are MGHRA and YSYEKL. CDR3 length: 15 amino acids. Written as DNA, the CDR3 is TGCGCCAGCAGCCTAAGAATAACCGGGATCGTAGAAGCTTTCTTT. Its translation is CASSLRITGIVEAFF.

V is TRBV13 and J is TRBJ1-2; 7 bases agree with TRBD1. This CDR3 contains 14 residues. Unmatched junction bases numbered 2, after V lost 0 bases and J lost 4 bases. Germline lookup yields CDR1 PRHDT and CDR2 FYEKMQ (reference sequence). CDR3 residues: CASSLGQGPYGYTF. The DNA for the CDR3 is TGTGCCAGCAGCTTAGGACAGGGGCCCTATGGCTACACCTTC. Supplemented by reference TRBV13 and TRBJ1-2, the full variable domain reads AAGVIQSPRHLIKEKRETATLKCYPIPRHDTVYWYQQGPGQDPQFLISFYEKMQSDKGSIPDRFSAQQFSDYHSELNMSSLELGDSALYFCASSLGQGPYGYTFGSGTRLTVV.

The genes are TRBV28 and TRBJ2-1, with 8 nucleotides matching TRBD1. The CDR3 sequence is 14 residues long. With V trimmed by 6 bases and J by 8 bases, 9 bases remained unmatched. The V gene's germline CDR1 is MDHEN and CDR2 SYDVKM. For the CDR3, the DNA is TGTGCCAGCAGCGGCCCAGGGGGCGTATATGAGCAGTTCTTC. It codes for CASSGPGGVYEQFF.

The CDR3 sequence is CASSSIRGGDEQYF. As DNA, the CDR3 is TGTGCCAGCAGTTCTATCAGGGGTGGAGACGAGCAGTACTTC. The chain recombines TRBV28 with TRBJ2-7, with D perhaps matching TRBD1 (6 bases). The CDR3 has 14 residues. Per germline, CDR1 MDHEN and CDR2 SYDVKM. V was pared by 4 bases and J by 5 bases, with 15 bases between.

J is TRBJ2-4 and V is TRBV6-6; TRBD1 might be the D (6 bases). The CDR3 is 13 residues long. Germline values: CDR1 MNHNY, CDR2 SVGAGI (reference sequence). The ends were cut back, 7 bases at V and 3 bases at J, with 10 bases in the middle. The CDR3 bases are TGTGCCAGCAAGGGGGTGGGCAAAAACATTCAGTACTTC. This sequence encodes CASKGVGKNIQYF.

This clone was found a few times. The rearrangement joins TRBV6-1 to TRBJ1-5; D call uncertain. The CDR3 loop spans 16 amino acids. Germline V gene sequence: CDR1 MNHNS, CDR2 SASEGT. Trimming took off 0 bases at V and 6 bases at J, with 15 bases between the two ends. This CDR3 reads CASSEAGAWFSQPQHF. The CDR3 region has the DNA TGTGCCAGCAGTGAAGCAGGAGCGTGGTTTAGTCAGCCCCAGCATTTT.

The rearrangement joins TRBV28 to TRBJ2-5, with D possibly being TRBD2 (6 bases). Germline CDR1 reads MDHEN; CDR2 reads SYDVKM. V was cut by 5 bases and J by 8 bases, with 18 bases left in between. This CDR3 is 14 amino acids long. CDR3 in DNA: TGTGCCAGCAGTATTGACGGGAGTTTGAATACCCAGTACTTC. This encodes CASSIDGSLNTQYF. Full variable domain (outside the CDR3, taken from reference TRBV28 and TRBJ2-5): DVKVTQSSRYLVKRTGEKVFLECVQDMDHENMFWYRQDPGLGLRLIYFSYDVKMKEKGDIPEGYSVSREKKERFSLILESASTNQTSMYLCASSIDGSLNTQYFGPGTRLLVL.

This clone was seen a handful of times. The V call is TRBV4-2, the J call TRBJ1-3; D gene unclear. The CDR3 runs to 14 residues. Trimming removed 4 bases from V and 1 base from J, with 8 bases in between. Germline V CDR1 and CDR2: LGHNA, YNFKEQ. CDR3 sequence: CASSLSGSGNTIYF. The CDR3 DNA reads as TGTGCCAGCAGCCTTTCGGGGTCTGGAAACACCATATATTTT.

The V call is TRBV24-1, the J call TRBJ2-1; the D is unclear. Germline CDR1 and CDR2: KGHDR and SFDVKD. Trimming removed 6 bases from V and 5 bases from J, with 7 bases in between. The CDR3 is made up of 12 amino acids. CDR3 residues: CATSLNNNEQFF. The CDR3 DNA is TGTGCCACCAGTCTTAATAACAATGAGCAGTTCTTC.

V and J are TRBV2 and TRBJ2-7; 8 positions match TRBD1. CDR1 is SNHLY, CDR2 FYNNEI, per germline. This CDR3 contains 13 residues. Losses at the gene ends were 8 bases for V and 2 bases for J; bases not matched to a gene: 5. DNA of the CDR3: TGTGCCAGCGCGGGACAGGCCCCCTACGAGCAGTACTTC. This translates into CASAGQAPYEQYF.

This clone was picked up a small number of times. The chain links TRBV5-1 to TRBJ2-7, with a possible D match to TRBD2 (6 bases). Trimming cost V 0 bases and J 3 bases, with 10 bases left between them. Germline CDR1 and CDR2: SGHRS and YFSETQ. CDR3 length equals 14 residues. The CDR3 loop is CASSLGRGNYEQYF. DNA for the CDR3: TGCGCCAGCAGCTTGGGGCGGGGCAACTACGAGCAGTACTTC.

The chain couples TRBV30 to TRBJ2-4; D perhaps matches TRBD1 (5 bases). The germline gives CDR1 GTSNPN, CDR2 SVGIG (reference sequence). Trimming stripped 0 bases from V and 9 bases from J, with 12 bases between. The CDR3 spans 13 residues. As DNA, the CDR3 is TGTGCCTGGAGTGTAACCGCAGGGCGCATTCAGTACTTC. Protein product: CAWSVTAGRIQYF.

This rearrangement joins TRBV28 to TRBJ1-1; 9 bases are shared with TRBD1. J gave up 4 bases and V 8 bases, and 11 bases lay outside the gene matches. This CDR3 spans 15 amino acids. The germline V gene encodes CDR1 MDHEN and CDR2 SYDVKM. The chain's CDR3 is CASSTPGQGLTEAFF. For the CDR3, the DNA is TGTGCCAGCTCCACCCCGGGACAGGGCCTCACTGAAGCTTTCTTT. Based on the CDR3 plus reference TRBV28 and TRBJ1-1, the full variable domain is DVKVTQSSRYLVKRTGEKVFLECVQDMDHENMFWYRQDPGLGLRLIYFSYDVKMKEKGDIPEGYSVSREKKERFSLILESASTNQTSMYLCASSTPGQGLTEAFFGQGTRLTVV.

The chain joins TRBV7-2 to TRBJ2-5, with 11 bases aligning to TRBD1. CDR3 size: 15 residues. Germline V gives CDR1 SGHTA, CDR2 FQGNSA. Losses at the gene ends were 5 bases for V and 5 bases for J; bases not matched to a gene: 7. CDR3 in DNA: TGTGCCAGCAGCAATTGGACAGGGGGCGGCGAGACCCAGTACTTC. Its translation is CASSNWTGGGETQYF.

The rearrangement joins TRBV6-5 to TRBJ2-1; 9 bases map to TRBD1. Germline-derived CDR1 and CDR2 are MNHEY and SVGAGI. The CDR3 extends over 14 amino acids. Trimming removed 6 bases from V and 6 bases from J; junction bases left unmatched: 6. The CDR3 spells CASRQGAFVNEQFF. CDR3 nucleotide sequence: TGTGCCAGCAGACAGGGGGCTTTCGTCAATGAGCAGTTCTTC.